One T cell receptor (beta chain) is described in this entry. Antigen: not known. This entry is derived from a study of shared clonotypes between healthy human individuals. Study-level results: Naive CD4 clonotypes were shared across a few donors at about 5.2%. Lower generation probabilities were found for non-shared clonotypes than for those shared by all four donors. Represented diversity (both genetic and exposure-history) was limited by the small number of donors.

A split of CD4+ cells into CD45RA+ naive and CD45RA-negative memory subsets was performed. TCRdb's copy holds only in-frame clones and misses some; the assay was immunoSEQ multiplex PCR. The data contain nearly 1 million clones, 76% of them singletons. CDR1 is MNHNS, CDR2 SASEGT, per germline. The CDR3 spans 16 residues. V shed 2 bases, J shed 7 bases, and the junction held 14 bases outside the gene matches. V gene TRBV6-1 combines with J gene TRBJ2-7; 7 nucleotides line up with TRBD1. The sample consisted of memory CD4+ T cells sorted from blood. Subset: CD45RA-negative fraction. This receptor was identified in a man younger than 35 in good health. The CDR3 DNA sequence: TGTGCCAGCAGTGAAACGATATTTCAGACAGGGTCAGAGCAGTACTTC. Protein product: CASSETIFQTGSEQYF.